The 3 T cell receptor beta chains below come from one sample, sequenced in a study of CD8+CD57+ T cells in acquired aplastic anemia. TCR beta VDJ and CDR3 were profiled, and genomic DNA was the template. Via MiXCR, TCRdb re-called the reads, giving one row per CDR3 protein. The sample contains 95,000 to 120,000 distinct CDR3 sequences, 51% of which appear only once. The sequencing sample was made of sorted CD4+, CD8+, or CD8+CD57+ T cells (not recorded which) from PBMCs. Receptors were obtained from a human donor in good health, serving as a control.

The sample holds one count of this clonotype. The chain joins TRBV19 to TRBJ1-5, with unresolved D. The CDR3 totals 13 residues. Trimming removed 6 bases from V and 2 bases from J, with 8 bases in between. The germline V gene encodes CDR1 LNHDA and CDR2 SQIVND (reference sequence). The CDR3 DNA reads as TGTGCCAGTAGGACGGTCGGCAATCAGCCCCAGCATTTT. It yields the protein CASRTVGNQPQHF.

The table lists this clonotype with many counts. The rearrangement uses TRBV4-3 and TRBJ2-7; weak D call: TRBD1 (6 bases). The CDR3 runs 15 residues. Trimming took off 0 bases at V and 2 bases at J, with 11 bases between the two ends. CDR1 is LGHNA and CDR2 is YSLEER in the germline V gene. The CDR3 DNA is TGCGCCAGCAGCCAAGAGAGGCCAGGGGCCTACGAGCAGTACTTC. Protein product: CASSQERPGAYEQYF.

The rearrangement uses TRBV10-1 and TRBJ1-1, with TRBD1 matching 7 bases. Germline V CDR1 and CDR2: WNHNN, SYGVQD (reference sequence). CDR3 length: 19 residues. With V trimmed by 7 bases and J by 4 bases, 24 bases remained unmatched. CDR3 bases: TGCGCCAGCAAGGAAGGGGGTGAGGAAAGGACAGGAGGGAGCACTGAAGCTTTCTTT. Translated: CASKEGGEERTGGSTEAFF.